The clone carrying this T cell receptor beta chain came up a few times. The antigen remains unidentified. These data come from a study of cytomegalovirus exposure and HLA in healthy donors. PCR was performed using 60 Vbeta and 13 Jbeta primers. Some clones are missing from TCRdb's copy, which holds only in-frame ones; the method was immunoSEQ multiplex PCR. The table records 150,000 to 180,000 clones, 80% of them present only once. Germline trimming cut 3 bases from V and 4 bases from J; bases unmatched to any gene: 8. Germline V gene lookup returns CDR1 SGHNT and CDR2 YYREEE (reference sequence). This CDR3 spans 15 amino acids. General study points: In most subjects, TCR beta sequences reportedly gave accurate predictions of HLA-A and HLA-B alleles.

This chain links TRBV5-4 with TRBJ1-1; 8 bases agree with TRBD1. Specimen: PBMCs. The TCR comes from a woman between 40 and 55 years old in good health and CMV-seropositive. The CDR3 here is CASSYLDREITEAFF. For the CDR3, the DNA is TGTGCCAGCAGCTACTTGGACAGGGAAATCACTGAAGCTTTCTTT.